This T cell receptor beta chain was sequenced for a study of blood T cell repertoires in COVID-19. In germline, CDR1 is MDHEN, CDR2 SYDVKM. V lost 2 bases and J 6 bases, leaving 7 bases between the germline ends. The CDR3 runs 12 residues. Sequenced by immunoSEQ multiplex PCR; TCRdb stores in-frame clones only, minus some. Found here are roughly 180,000 clones, roughly 87% of them singletons; the top ten hold about 10%. The chain uses TRBV28 and TRBJ1-1, with D hard to call. The origin of this receptor is a man over 45 who had recovered from COVID-19. The sample consisted of PBMCs or T cells enriched from blood (not recorded which). In DNA form, the CDR3 reads TGTGCCAGCAGTTTACCCCCCTCTGAAGCTTTCTTT. This translates into CASSLPPSEAFF. Filled out from reference TRBV28 and TRBJ1-1, the complete variable domain reads DVKVTQSSRYLVKRTGEKVFLECVQDMDHENMFWYRQDPGLGLRLIYFSYDVKMKEKGDIPEGYSVSREKKERFSLILESASTNQTSMYLCASSLPPSEAFFGQGTRLTVV.